This T cell receptor (beta chain) was captured by sequencing in a study of blood T cell repertoires in COVID-19. Study-level information: The United States, Italy and Spain were the sources of the acute and convalescent COVID-19 samples. T cells, B-cell-depleted T cells, or PBMCs supplied cDNA or gDNA.

Trimming pared 2 bases from V and 2 bases from J, leaving 6 bases between. The CDR3 loop spans 13 amino acids. Germline V gene lookup returns CDR1 SGHVS and CDR2 FQNEAQ. Original processing methods: Using reference gene primer amplification, nucleated cell counts were estimated. The assay was immunoSEQ multiplex PCR, and TCRdb's table has in-frame clones only and misses some. V, J and clone size derive from that table, while D and trimming were established from the DNA sequence. The sample shows about 58,000 clones, less than 90% of them seen only once. This clone was observed a single time. The clonotype was recovered from a woman in her 70s with active COVID-19. Source material: peripheral blood. The V and J genes are TRBV7-8 and TRBJ1-1, with D hard to call. CDR3 nucleotides: TGTGCCAGCAGCTTAAACAGAAACACTGAAGCTTTCTTT. This encodes CASSLNRNTEAFF.